This is a list of T cell receptor beta chains from one sample in a study of blood T cell repertoires in COVID-19. Data came from immunoSEQ multiplex PCR; TCRdb stores just in-frame clones and leaves some out. The repertoire holds about 300,000 clones, with around 89% as singletons. What was sequenced was PBMCs or T cells enriched from blood (not recorded which). Every receptor here comes from a woman aged 18-29 years with acute COVID-19. The CDR3 runs from the conserved cysteine through the conserved F or W. D genes are given only for firm matches. For some rows the clone size is stated as once, few or many, or as a class when expanded; others skip it.

>TRBD2|TRBV7-2|NA|TRBJ2-7
TGTGCCAGCAGCCTCATTCTAGCGGGAAGCTACGAGCAGTACTTC
CASSLILAGSYEQYF
>NA|TRBV19|NA|TRBJ1-3
TGTGCCAGTAGGCCGGGACTGACCTCTGGAAACACCATATATTTT
CASRPGLTSGNTIYF
>TRBD1|TRBV3-1/TRBV3-2|once|TRBJ1-4
TGTGCCAGCAGCCATGGACAGGGGGGGAGTGAAAAACTGTTTTTT
CASSHGQGGSEKLFF
>NA|TRBV7-9|NA|TRBJ2-2
TGTGCCAGCAGCCAGGAAACCGGGGAGCTGTTTTTT
CASSQETGELFF
>TRBD1|TRBV3-1/TRBV3-2|NA|TRBJ1-5
TGTGCCAGCAGCCAGGGTCCGAAGCAGGGGGCCAGCAATCAGCCCCAGCATTTT
CASSQGPKQGASNQPQHF
>TRBD1|TRBV5-1|NA|TRBJ2-7
TGCGCCAGCAGCTTGCCAGACAGGGGTGGCGAGCAGTACTTC
CASSLPDRGGEQYF
>TRBD1|TRBV5-6|NA|TRBJ1-1
TGTGCCAGTGGACAGGGGGACACTGAAGCTTTCTTT
CASGQGDTEAFF
>NA|TRBV12-3/TRBV12-4|NA|TRBJ1-1
TGTGCCAGCACCATAGGGAGGGGCACTGAAGCTTTCTTT
CASTIGRGTEAFF
>TRBD2|TRBV5-4|NA|TRBJ2-1
TGTGCCAGCAGCCCCCAAGGCGGGAGGGCTTACAATGAGCAGTTCTTC
CASSPQGGRAYNEQFF
>TRBD1|TRBV30|once|TRBJ1-1
TGTGCCTCAAACAGGGGAAACACTGAAGCTTTCTTT
CASNRGNTEAFF
>NA|TRBV11-3|NA|TRBJ1-2
TGTGCCAGCAGCTTAGTCTCCGGGGGGGCGGTCACCTTC
CASSLVSGGAVTF
>TRBD1|TRBV11-2|NA|TRBJ1-3
TGTGCCAGCAGCCTGAACCGGGACAGGGCTGGAAACACCATATATTTT
CASSLNRDRAGNTIYF
>TRBD2|TRBV2|NA|TRBJ2-7
TGTGCCAGCTTTTCTCCGGGACTAGCGCGTCGAATTCGGGACTTC
CASFSPGLARRIRDF
>NA|TRBV5-5|NA|TRBJ2-5
TGTGCCAGCAGCTTTCCCCGGGTGGAGACCCAGTACTTC
CASSFPRVETQYF
>NA|TRBV19|NA|TRBJ1-1
TGTGCCAGTAGTCCCGGGGAGGCTGTGAGCACTGAAGCTTTCTTT
CASSPGEAVSTEAFF
>TRBD1|TRBV6-5|NA|TRBJ1-2
TGTGCCAGCAGATCCGGGACAGGGTTTAGTGGCTACACCTTC
CASRSGTGFSGYTF
>NA|TRBV27|NA|TRBJ1-2
TGTGCCAGCAGTTCGCCGGGACAATCCATCTATGGCTACACCTTC
CASSSPGQSIYGYTF
>TRBD1|TRBV27|NA|TRBJ2-7
TGTGCCAGCAGTTTATCAGCAGGGGGAGCCGAGCAGTACTTC
CASSLSAGGAEQYF
>NA|TRBV30|NA|TRBJ1-5
TGTGCCTGGAGTGTACTGGGTCAGGGCAATCAGCCCCAGCATTTT
CAWSVLGQGNQPQHF
>TRBD1|TRBV19|NA|TRBJ2-7
TGTGCCAGTAGTATAGGAGGGACAGGCCACTACGAGCAGTACTTC
CASSIGGTGHYEQYF
>NA|TRBV13|NA|TRBJ1-1
TGTGCCAGCAGCTTATACAGCACTGAAGCTTTCTTT
CASSLYSTEAFF
>NA|TRBV9|NA|TRBJ2-1
TGTGCCAGCAGCCAAAGCGGCGTCGACAATGAGCAGTTCTTC
CASSQSGVDNEQFF
>TRBD2|TRBV27|NA|TRBJ2-4
TGTGCCAGCAGTTTTGGTAGCGGGAGAGACATTCAGTACTTC
CASSFGSGRDIQYF